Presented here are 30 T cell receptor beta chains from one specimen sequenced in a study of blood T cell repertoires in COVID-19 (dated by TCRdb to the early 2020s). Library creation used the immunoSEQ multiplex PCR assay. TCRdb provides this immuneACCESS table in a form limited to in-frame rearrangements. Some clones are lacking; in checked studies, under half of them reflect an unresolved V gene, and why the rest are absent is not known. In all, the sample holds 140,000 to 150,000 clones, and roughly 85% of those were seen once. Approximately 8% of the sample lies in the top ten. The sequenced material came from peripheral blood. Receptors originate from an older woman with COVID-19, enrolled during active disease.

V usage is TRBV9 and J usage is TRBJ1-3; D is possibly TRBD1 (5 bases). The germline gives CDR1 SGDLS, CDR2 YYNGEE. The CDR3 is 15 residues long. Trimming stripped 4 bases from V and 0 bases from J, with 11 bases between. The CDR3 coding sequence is TGTGCCAGCAGCCTTGACAGTCTCTCTGGAAACACCATATATTTT. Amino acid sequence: CASSLDSLSGNTIYF.

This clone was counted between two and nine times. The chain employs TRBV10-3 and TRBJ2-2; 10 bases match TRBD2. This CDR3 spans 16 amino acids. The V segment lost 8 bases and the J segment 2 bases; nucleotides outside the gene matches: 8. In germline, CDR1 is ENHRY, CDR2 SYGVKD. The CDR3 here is CAISFSGGTNTGELFF. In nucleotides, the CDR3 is TGTGCCATCTCATTTAGCGGGGGGACCAACACCGGGGAGCTGTTTTTT.

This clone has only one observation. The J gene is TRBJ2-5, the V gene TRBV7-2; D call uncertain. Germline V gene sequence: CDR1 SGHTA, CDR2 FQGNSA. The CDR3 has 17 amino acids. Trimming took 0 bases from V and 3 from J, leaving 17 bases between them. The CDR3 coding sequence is TGTGCCAGCAGCTTAGCGGAGCCTATCGTGGTGGAAGAGACCCAGTACTTC. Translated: CASSLAEPIVVEETQYF. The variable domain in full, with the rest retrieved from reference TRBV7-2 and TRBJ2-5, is GAGVSQSPSNKVTEKGKDVELRCDPISGHTALYWYRQSLGQGLEFLIYFQGNSAPDKSGLPSDRFSAERTGGSVSTLTIQRTQQEDSAVYLCASSLAEPIVVEETQYFGPGTRLLVL.

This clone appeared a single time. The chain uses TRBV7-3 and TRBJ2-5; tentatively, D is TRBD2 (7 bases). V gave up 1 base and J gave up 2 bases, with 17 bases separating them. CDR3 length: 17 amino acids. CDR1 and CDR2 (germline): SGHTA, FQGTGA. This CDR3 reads CASSLSLQGGGQETQYF. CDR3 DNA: TGTGCCAGCAGCTTAAGTCTACAGGGAGGGGGTCAAGAGACCCAGTACTTC. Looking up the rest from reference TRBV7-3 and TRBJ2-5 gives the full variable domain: GAGVSQTPSNKVTEKGKYVELRCDPISGHTALYWYRQSLGQGPEFLIYFQGTGAADDSGLPNDRFFAVRPEGSVSTLKIQRTERGDSAVYLCASSLSLQGGGQETQYFGPGTRLLVL.

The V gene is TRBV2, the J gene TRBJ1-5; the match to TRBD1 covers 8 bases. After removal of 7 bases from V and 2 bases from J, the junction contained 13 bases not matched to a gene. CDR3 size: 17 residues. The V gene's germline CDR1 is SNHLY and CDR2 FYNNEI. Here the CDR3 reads CASKGSRGLSGNQPQHF. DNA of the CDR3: TGTGCCAGCAAGGGTAGCAGGGGGCTTTCGGGCAATCAGCCCCAGCATTTT.

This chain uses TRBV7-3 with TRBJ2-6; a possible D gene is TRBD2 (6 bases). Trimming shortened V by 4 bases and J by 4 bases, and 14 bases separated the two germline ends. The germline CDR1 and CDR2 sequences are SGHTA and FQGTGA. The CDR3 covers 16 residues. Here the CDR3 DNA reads TGTGCCAGCAGCTCTCCGGGGGTACGCGGGGCCAACGTCCTGACTTTC. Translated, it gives CASSSPGVRGANVLTF.

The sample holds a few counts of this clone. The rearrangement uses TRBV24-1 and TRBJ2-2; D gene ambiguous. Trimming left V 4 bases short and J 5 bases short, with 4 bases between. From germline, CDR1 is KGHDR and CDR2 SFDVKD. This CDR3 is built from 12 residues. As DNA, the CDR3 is TGTGCCACCAGTGACCTTACCGGGGAGCTGTTTTTT. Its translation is CATSDLTGELFF.

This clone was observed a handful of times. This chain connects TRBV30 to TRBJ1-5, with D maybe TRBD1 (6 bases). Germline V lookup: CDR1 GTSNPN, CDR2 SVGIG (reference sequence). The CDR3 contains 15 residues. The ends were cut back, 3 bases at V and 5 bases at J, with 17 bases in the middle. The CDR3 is CAWSTPDSRYQPQHF. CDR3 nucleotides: TGTGCCTGGAGCACCCCGGACAGCCGATATCAGCCCCAGCATTTT.

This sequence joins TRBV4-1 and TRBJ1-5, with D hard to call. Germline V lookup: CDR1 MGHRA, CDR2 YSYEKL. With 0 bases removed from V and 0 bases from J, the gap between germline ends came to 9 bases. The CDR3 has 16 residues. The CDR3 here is CASSQEGVPSNQPQHF. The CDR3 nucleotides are TGCGCCAGCAGCCAAGAGGGCGTTCCTAGCAATCAGCCCCAGCATTTT.

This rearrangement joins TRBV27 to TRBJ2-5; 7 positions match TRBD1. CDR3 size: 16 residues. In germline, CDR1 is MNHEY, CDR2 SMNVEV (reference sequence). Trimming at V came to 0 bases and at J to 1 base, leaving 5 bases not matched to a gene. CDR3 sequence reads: CASSLSVNRGQETQYF. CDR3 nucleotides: TGTGCCAGCAGTTTATCGGTTAACAGGGGCCAAGAGACCCAGTACTTC.

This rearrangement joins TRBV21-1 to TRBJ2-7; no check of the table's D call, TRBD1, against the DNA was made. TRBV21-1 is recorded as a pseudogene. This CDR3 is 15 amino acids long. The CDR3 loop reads CASSRTQGEAYEQYF. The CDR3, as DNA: TGTGCCAGCAGCAGAACACAGGGGGAGGCCTACGAGCAGTACTTC.

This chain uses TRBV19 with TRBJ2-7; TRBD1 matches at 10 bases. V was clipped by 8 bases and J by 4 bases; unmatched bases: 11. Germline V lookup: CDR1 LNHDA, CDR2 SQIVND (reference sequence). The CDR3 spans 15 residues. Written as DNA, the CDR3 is TGTGCCAGTCGCCCTTCGGACAGGGGGGTTTACGAGCAGTACTTC. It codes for CASRPSDRGVYEQYF.

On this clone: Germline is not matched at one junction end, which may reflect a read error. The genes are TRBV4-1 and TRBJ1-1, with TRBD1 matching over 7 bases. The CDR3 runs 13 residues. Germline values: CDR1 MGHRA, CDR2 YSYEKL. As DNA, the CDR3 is TGCGCCAGCAGCCAACAAGACAGGGAGCAAGGTTCCTTT. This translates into CASSQQDREQGSF.

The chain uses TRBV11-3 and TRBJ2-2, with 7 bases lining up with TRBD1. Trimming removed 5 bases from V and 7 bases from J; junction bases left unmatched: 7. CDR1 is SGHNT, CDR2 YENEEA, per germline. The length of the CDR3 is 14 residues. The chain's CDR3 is CASSPKGAGGELFF. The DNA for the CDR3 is TGTGCCAGCAGCCCGAAGGGGGCCGGCGGGGAGCTGTTTTTT.

CDR3 DNA sequence: TGTGCCAGCTCACCCCTCACAGCCTCAACTAATGAAAAACTGTTTTTT. It specifies CASSPLTASTNEKLFF. The chain carries TRBV18 and TRBJ1-4; D not resolved. V dropped 3 bases and J dropped 0 bases, with 11 bases sitting between them. This CDR3 comprises 16 residues. Germline values: CDR1 KGHSH, CDR2 LQKENI.

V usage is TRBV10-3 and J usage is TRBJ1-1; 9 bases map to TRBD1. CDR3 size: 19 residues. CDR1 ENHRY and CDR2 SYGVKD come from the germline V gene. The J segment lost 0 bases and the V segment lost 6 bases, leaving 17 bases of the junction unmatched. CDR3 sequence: CAISSLGQGRTGLNTEAFF. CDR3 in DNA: TGTGCCATCAGCAGCTTGGGACAGGGAAGAACAGGTTTGAACACTGAAGCTTTCTTT.

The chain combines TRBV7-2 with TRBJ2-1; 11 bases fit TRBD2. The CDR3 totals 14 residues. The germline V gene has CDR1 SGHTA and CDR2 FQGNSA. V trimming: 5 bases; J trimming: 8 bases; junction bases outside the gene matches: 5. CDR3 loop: CASSQIAGGHEQFF. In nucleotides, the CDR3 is TGTGCCAGCAGCCAAATAGCGGGGGGGCATGAGCAGTTCTTC.

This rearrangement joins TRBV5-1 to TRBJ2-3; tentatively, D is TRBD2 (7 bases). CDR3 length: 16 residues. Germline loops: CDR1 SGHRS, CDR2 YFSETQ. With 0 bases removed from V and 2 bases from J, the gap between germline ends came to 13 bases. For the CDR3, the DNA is TGCGCCAGCAGCTTGGATGCGGGGGCCGTCACAGATACGCAGTATTTT. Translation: CASSLDAGAVTDTQYF.

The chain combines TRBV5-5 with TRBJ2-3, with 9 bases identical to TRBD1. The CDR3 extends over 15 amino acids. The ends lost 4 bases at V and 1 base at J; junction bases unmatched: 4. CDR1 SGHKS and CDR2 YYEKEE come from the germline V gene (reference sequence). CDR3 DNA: TGTGCCAGCAGCATCCGGGACAGGGGCACAGATACGCAGTATTTT. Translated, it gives CASSIRDRGTDTQYF. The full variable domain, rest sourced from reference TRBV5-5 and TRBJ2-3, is DAGVTQSPTHLIKTRGQQVTLRCSPISGHKSVSWYQQVLGQGPQFIFQYYEKEERGRGNFPDRFSARQFPNYSSELNVNALLLGDSALYLCASSIRDRGTDTQYFGPGTRLTVL.

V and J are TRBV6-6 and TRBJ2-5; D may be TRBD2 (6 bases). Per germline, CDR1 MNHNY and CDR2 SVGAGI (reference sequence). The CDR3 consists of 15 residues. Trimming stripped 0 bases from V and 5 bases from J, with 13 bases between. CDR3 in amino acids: CASSYSAGGAETQYF. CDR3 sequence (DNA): TGTGCCAGCAGTTACTCTGCGGGCGGGGCGGAGACCCAGTACTTC.

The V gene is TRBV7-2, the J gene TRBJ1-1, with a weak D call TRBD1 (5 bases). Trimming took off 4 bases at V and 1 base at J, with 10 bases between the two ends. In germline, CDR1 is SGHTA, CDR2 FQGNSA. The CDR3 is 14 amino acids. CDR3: CASSSHTGNTEAFF. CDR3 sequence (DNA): TGTGCCAGCAGCTCGCATACAGGGAACACTGAAGCTTTCTTT. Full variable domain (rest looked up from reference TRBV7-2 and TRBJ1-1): GAGVSQSPSNKVTEKGKDVELRCDPISGHTALYWYRQSLGQGLEFLIYFQGNSAPDKSGLPSDRFSAERTGGSVSTLTIQRTQQEDSAVYLCASSSHTGNTEAFFGQGTRLTVV.

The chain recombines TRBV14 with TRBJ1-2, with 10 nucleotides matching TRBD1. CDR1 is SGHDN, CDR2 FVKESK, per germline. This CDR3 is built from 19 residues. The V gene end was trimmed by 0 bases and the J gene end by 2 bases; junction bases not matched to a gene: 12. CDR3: CASSQERTGGPFENYGYTF. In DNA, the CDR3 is TGTGCCAGCAGCCAAGAGAGGACAGGGGGTCCTTTTGAGAACTATGGCTACACCTTC.

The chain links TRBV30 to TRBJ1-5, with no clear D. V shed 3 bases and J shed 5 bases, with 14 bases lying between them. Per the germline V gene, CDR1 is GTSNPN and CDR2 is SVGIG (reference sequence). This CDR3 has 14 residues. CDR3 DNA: TGTGCCTGGAGCCCCCGGATAGGAGATCAGCCCCAGCATTTT. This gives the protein CAWSPRIGDQPQHF.

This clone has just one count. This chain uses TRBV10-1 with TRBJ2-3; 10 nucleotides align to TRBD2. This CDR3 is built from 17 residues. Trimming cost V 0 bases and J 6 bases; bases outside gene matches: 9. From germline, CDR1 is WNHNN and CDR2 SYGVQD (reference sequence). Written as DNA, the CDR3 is TGCGCCAGCAGTGAGTCGCCCAGCGGGGGGGCGTTTGATACGCAGTATTTT. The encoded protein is CASSESPSGGAFDTQYF.

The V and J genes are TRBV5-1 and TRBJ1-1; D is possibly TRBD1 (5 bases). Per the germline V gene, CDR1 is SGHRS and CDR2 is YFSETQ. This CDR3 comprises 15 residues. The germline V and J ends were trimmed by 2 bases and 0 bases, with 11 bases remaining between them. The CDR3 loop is CASSFTGGVNTEAFF. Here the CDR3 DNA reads TGCGCCAGCAGCTTCACAGGAGGGGTGAACACTGAAGCTTTCTTT.

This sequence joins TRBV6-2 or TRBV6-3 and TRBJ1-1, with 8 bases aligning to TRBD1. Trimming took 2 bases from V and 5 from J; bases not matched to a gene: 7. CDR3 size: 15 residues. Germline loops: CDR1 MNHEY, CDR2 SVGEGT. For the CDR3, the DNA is TGTGCCAGCAGTTACCCCGACAGGGGTGGGACTGAAGCTTTCTTT. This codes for CASSYPDRGGTEAFF.

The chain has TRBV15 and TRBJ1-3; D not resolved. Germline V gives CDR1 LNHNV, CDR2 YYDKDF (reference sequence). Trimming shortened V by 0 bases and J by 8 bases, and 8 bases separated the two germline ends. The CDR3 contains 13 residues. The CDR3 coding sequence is TGTGCCACCAGCAGAGACCCTACTCACACCATATATTTT. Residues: CATSRDPTHTIYF.

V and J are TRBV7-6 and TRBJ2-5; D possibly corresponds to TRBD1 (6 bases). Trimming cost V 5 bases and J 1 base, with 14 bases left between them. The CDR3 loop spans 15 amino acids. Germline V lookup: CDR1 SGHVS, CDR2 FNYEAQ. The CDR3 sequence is CASSQQGGLQETQYF. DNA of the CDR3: TGTGCCAGCAGCCAACAGGGCGGGCTCCAAGAGACCCAGTACTTC.

CDR3 bases: TGTGCCAGCAGCTCCTTATCCCGAACAAATGAAAAACTGTTTTTT. It encodes CASSSLSRTNEKLFF. This chain connects TRBV7-9 to TRBJ1-4; no reliable D call. In germline, CDR1 is SEHNR, CDR2 FQNEAQ (reference sequence). The CDR3 spans 15 residues. The ends were cut back, 4 bases at V and 5 bases at J, with 14 bases in the middle.

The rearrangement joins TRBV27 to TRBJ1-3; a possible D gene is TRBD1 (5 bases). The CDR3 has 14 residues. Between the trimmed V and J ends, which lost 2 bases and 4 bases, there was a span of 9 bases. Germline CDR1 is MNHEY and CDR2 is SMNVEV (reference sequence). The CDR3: CASSLQGSGNTIYF. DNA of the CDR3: TGTGCCAGCAGTTTACAGGGATCGGGAAACACCATATATTTT.